This record concerns one T cell receptor (beta chain) sequence. This sample was included in a study of OX40 agonist ivuxolimab in advanced cancers. This table comes from immunoSEQ multiplex PCR, and its TCRdb copy is limited to in-frame clones, with some not included. Among just over 90,000 clones listed, approximately 92% were seen once. The CDR3 contains 16 residues. The V end lost 6 bases, the J end lost 8 bases, and 25 bases lay between the germline ends. Germline CDR1 reads MNHEY; CDR2 reads SMNVEV (reference sequence). The sequences come from CD4+ or CD8+ T cells sorted from blood, collected in a trial of the OX40 agonist ivuxolimab. This sequence joins TRBV27 and TRBJ1-1; the D gene is possibly TRBD1 (5 bases). This clonotype originated in an adult with an advanced solid tumor such as melanoma, head and neck, liver or kidney cancer. The CDR3 here is CASSPLRRDREAEAFF. In nucleotides, the CDR3 is TGTGCCAGCAGCCCCTTGCGGAGAGACAGAGAAGCCGAAGCTTTCTTT.